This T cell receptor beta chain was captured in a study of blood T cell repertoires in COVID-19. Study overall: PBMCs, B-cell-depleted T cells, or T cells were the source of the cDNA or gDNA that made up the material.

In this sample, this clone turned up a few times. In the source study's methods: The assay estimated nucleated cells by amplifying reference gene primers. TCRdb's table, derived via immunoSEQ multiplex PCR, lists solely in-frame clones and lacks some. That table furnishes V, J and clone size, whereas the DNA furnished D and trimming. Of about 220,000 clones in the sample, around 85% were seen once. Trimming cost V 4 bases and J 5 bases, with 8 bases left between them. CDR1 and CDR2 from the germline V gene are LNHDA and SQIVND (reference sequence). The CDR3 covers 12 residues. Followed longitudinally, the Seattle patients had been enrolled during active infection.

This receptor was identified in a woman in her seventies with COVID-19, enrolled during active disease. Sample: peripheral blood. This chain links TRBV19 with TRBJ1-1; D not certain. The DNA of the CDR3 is TGTGCCAGTAGTACGCGGGGAACTGAAGCTTTCTTT. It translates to CASSTRGTEAFF.